These 2 T cell receptor beta chains share one sample of origin, sequenced in a study of response to subunit inactivated influenza vaccine. TCRdb re-called the RT-PCR reads through MiXCR, storing one row per CDR3 protein. The sample has more than 250,000 distinct CDR3 sequences; 21% are singletons. The sample here was PBMCs from blood, taken around 22 months after vaccination. These receptors were obtained from a man in his fifties or sixties who received an inactivated influenza vaccine.

The chain joins TRBV20-1 to TRBJ2-5; D perhaps matches TRBD2 (6 bases). Trimming pared 0 bases from V and 7 bases from J, leaving 18 bases between. Per the germline V gene, CDR1 is DFQATT and CDR2 is SNEGSKA (reference sequence). CDR3 length: 15 residues. In DNA form, the CDR3 reads TGCAGTGCTAGAGAGGGGGGTCCGACTCATGGGACCCAGTACTTC. Its translation is CSAREGGPTHGTQYF.

V usage is TRBV5-1 and J usage is TRBJ2-2; 7 positions agree with TRBD2. V trimming: 4 bases; J trimming: 4 bases; junction bases outside the gene matches: 4. The CDR3 is made up of 14 amino acids. CDR1 is SGHRS and CDR2 is YFSETQ in the germline V gene. Here the CDR3 reads CASSVIAGTGELFF. CDR3 DNA sequence: TGCGCCAGCAGCGTGATAGCGGGCACCGGGGAGCTGTTTTTT.